The next 24 T cell receptor beta chains were all read from a single sample in a study of CD8+ T cells in alopecia areata. Stated treatment: oral pan-JAK inhibitor, 5-10 mg twice daily. Extraction and reverse transcription of RNA yielded cDNA as the sequencing template. Some clones are missing from TCRdb's copy, which holds only in-frame ones; the method was immunoSEQ multiplex PCR. The sample lists 95,000 to 100,000 clones, roughly 64% seen once, with about a sixth in the top ten. This sample comprised CD8+ T cells sorted from blood, obtained at week 4, from a patient treated with tofacitinib. The receptors were gathered from a human donor with alopecia areata.

The chain combines TRBV30 with TRBJ1-4, with 7 bases aligning to TRBD1. The CDR3 has 13 residues. Unmatched junction bases numbered 4, after V lost 1 base and J lost 8 bases. Germline V gene lookup returns CDR1 GTSNPN and CDR2 SVGIG (reference sequence). CDR3 amino acids: CAWSEGAGEKLFF. Written as DNA, the CDR3 is TGTGCCTGGAGTGAGGGGGCAGGGGAAAAACTGTTTTTT.

This clone was recorded only once. This rearrangement joins TRBV5-4 to TRBJ1-1; D call uncertain. The CDR3 runs to 12 residues. V shed 3 bases and J shed 3 bases, with 6 bases lying between them. Germline lookup yields CDR1 SGHNT and CDR2 YYREEE (reference sequence). CDR3 DNA: TGTGCCAGCAGCTCGGACTACACTGAAGCTTTCTTT. Amino acids: CASSSDYTEAFF.

The gene calls are TRBV9 and TRBJ2-1; D is uncertain. Trimming left V 0 bases short and J 2 bases short, with 9 bases between. Germline V gene sequence: CDR1 SGDLS, CDR2 YYNGEE. The CDR3 loop spans 15 amino acids. The CDR3 region has the DNA TGTGCCAGCAGCGTAGTAGAGGACGCCTACAATGAGCAGTTCTTC. It encodes CASSVVEDAYNEQFF.

The chain carries TRBV29-1 and TRBJ1-1; D uncertain. Trimming removed 7 bases from V and 4 bases from J, with 7 bases in between. Germline-derived CDR1 and CDR2 are SQVTM and ANQGSEA. The CDR3 has 10 amino acids. CDR3 loop: CSGISTEAFF. CDR3 bases: TGCAGCGGAATAAGCACTGAAGCTTTCTTT.

The chain recombines TRBV4-1 with TRBJ1-6; 7 bases match TRBD1. In germline, CDR1 is MGHRA, CDR2 YSYEKL. Trimming cost V 4 bases and J 6 bases; bases outside gene matches: 3. This CDR3 is 14 amino acids long. This chain's CDR3 is CASSLGQANSPLHF. The CDR3 region has the DNA TGCGCCAGCAGCCTCGGACAGGCTAATTCACCCCTCCACTTT.

The chain carries TRBV4-3 and TRBJ2-1, with D possibly being TRBD2 (6 bases). V shed 4 bases and J shed 4 bases, with 11 bases lying between them. The germline V gene encodes CDR1 LGHNA and CDR2 YSLEER. The CDR3 extends over 14 amino acids. DNA for the CDR3: TGCGCCAGCAGCCCCGGGACTTTATACAATGAGCAGTTCTTC. This sequence encodes CASSPGTLYNEQFF.

V is TRBV30 and J is TRBJ2-3; the D gene is possibly TRBD2 (6 bases). Trimming pared 7 bases from V and 0 bases from J, leaving 17 bases between. CDR1 GTSNPN and CDR2 SVGIG come from the germline V gene (reference sequence). The CDR3 spans 15 residues. CDR3 sequence (DNA): TGTGCCTTGGAGGGGTTGGGCCAGAGCACAGATACGCAGTATTTT. Residues: CALEGLGQSTDTQYF. The full variable domain, rest sourced from reference TRBV30 and TRBJ2-3, is SQTIHQWPATLVQPVGSPLSLECTVEGTSNPNLYWYRQAAGRGLQLLFYSVGIGQISSEVPQNLSASRPQDRQFILSSKKLLLSDSGFYLCALEGLGQSTDTQYFGPGTRLTVL.

The V call is TRBV27, the J call TRBJ2-3; 10 bases align to TRBD2. Germline V lookup: CDR1 MNHEY, CDR2 SMNVEV (reference sequence). CDR3 size: 16 residues. Losses at the gene ends were 5 bases for V and 1 base for J; bases not matched to a gene: 6. CDR3 residues: CASSPPSGRGTDTQYF. The CDR3 DNA reads as TGTGCCAGCAGTCCTCCTAGCGGGAGAGGCACAGATACGCAGTATTTT.

The chain employs TRBV14 and TRBJ2-1; D is perhaps TRBD2 (5 bases). V was shortened by 0 bases and J by 0 bases, with 6 bases between the two germline ends. Germline V gene data show CDR1 as SGHDN and CDR2 as FVKESK. The CDR3 runs to 15 residues. CDR3 sequence reads: CASSQEGSSYNEQFF. The CDR3 bases are TGTGCCAGCAGCCAAGAGGGGAGCTCCTACAATGAGCAGTTCTTC. The complete variable domain, with remaining parts taken from reference TRBV14 and TRBJ2-1, reads EAGVTQFPSHSVIEKGQTVTLRCDPISGHDNLYWYRRVMGKEIKFLLHFVKESKQDESGMPNNRFLAERTGGTYSTLKVQPAELEDSGVYFCASSQEGSSYNEQFFGPGTRLTVL.

The gene calls are TRBV5-1 and TRBJ1-6; D ambiguous. The CDR3 runs to 12 residues. The germline gives CDR1 SGHRS, CDR2 YFSETQ. V gave up 4 bases and J gave up 8 bases, with 7 bases separating them. This CDR3 reads CASSPGDSPLHF. CDR3 in DNA: TGCGCCAGCAGCCCAGGCGATTCACCCCTCCACTTT.

V usage is TRBV5-6 and J usage is TRBJ2-3, with 9 bases that match TRBD2. The junction had 3 bases not matched to a gene; V was cut back by 0 bases and J by 4 bases. CDR3 length: 15 residues. Germline V gene data show CDR1 as SGHDT and CDR2 as YYEEEE. DNA for the CDR3: TGTGCCAGCAGCTTGGGAGTAGCGGGAGCAGATACGCAGTATTTT. It specifies CASSLGVAGADTQYF.

The chain employs TRBV7-9 and TRBJ1-2, with D possibly being TRBD1 (5 bases). Germline-derived CDR1 and CDR2 are SEHNR and FQNEAQ (reference sequence). The CDR3 is made up of 14 amino acids. Trimming stripped 1 base from V and 7 bases from J, with 13 bases between. CDR3 protein: CASSLEGFGGGYTF. In DNA form, the CDR3 reads TGTGCCAGCAGCTTAGAGGGGTTTGGTGGTGGCTACACCTTC.

In this sample, this clone turned up a few times. The chain combines TRBV9 with TRBJ2-1; D is uncertain. Germline lookup yields CDR1 SGDLS and CDR2 YYNGEE. Trimming took off 0 bases at V and 2 bases at J, with 12 bases between the two ends. This CDR3 region has 16 residues. The CDR3 sequence is CASSVAVYSTYNEQFF. The CDR3 DNA sequence: TGTGCCAGCAGCGTAGCGGTCTACTCGACCTACAATGAGCAGTTCTTC.

V and J are TRBV7-9 and TRBJ2-5; maybe TRBD1 (6 bases). Germline V gives CDR1 SEHNR, CDR2 FQNEAQ (reference sequence). Trimming stripped 8 bases from V and 2 bases from J, with 9 bases between. This CDR3 contains 12 residues. The CDR3, as DNA: TGTGCCAGCCGGGACATACAAGAGACCCAGTACTTC. This sequence encodes CASRDIQETQYF. Variable domain in full (rest from reference TRBV7-9 and TRBJ2-5): DTGVSQNPRHKITKRGQNVTFRCDPISEHNRLYWYRQTLGQGPEFLTYFQNEAQLEKSRLLSDRFSAERPKGSFSTLEIQRTEQGDSAMYLCASRDIQETQYFGPGTRLLVL.

V gene TRBV2 combines with J gene TRBJ1-1; the D is unclear. Per the germline V gene, CDR1 is SNHLY and CDR2 is FYNNEI. The V end lost 2 bases, the J end lost 8 bases, and 3 bases lay between the germline ends. This CDR3 has 10 residues. CDR3 sequence reads: CASSESEAFF. CDR3 sequence (DNA): TGTGCCAGCAGTGAAAGCGAAGCTTTCTTT.

J is TRBJ2-5 and V is TRBV27, with 8 bases fitting TRBD1. Germline V lookup: CDR1 MNHEY, CDR2 SMNVEV (reference sequence). V lost 6 bases to trimming and J lost 4 bases; unmatched junction nucleotides: 7. The CDR3 loop spans 14 amino acids. As DNA, the CDR3 is TGTGCCAGCAGGCCTGACAGGGGTCGAGAGACCCAGTACTTC. Protein sequence: CASRPDRGRETQYF.

The rearrangement joins TRBV30 to TRBJ2-7, with D possibly TRBD2 on 5 matching bases. CDR1 GTSNPN and CDR2 SVGIG come from the germline V gene (reference sequence). The CDR3 contains 11 residues. V lost 2 bases and J lost 7, with 9 bases in between. DNA for the CDR3: TGTGCCTGGAGTATGCCGGGGGAGCAGTACTTC. Translating it yields CAWSMPGEQYF.

This clone was counted only a few times. V and J are TRBV6-1 and TRBJ2-4, with D maybe TRBD2 (5 bases). CDR1 MNHNS and CDR2 SASEGT come from the germline V gene. V lost 5 bases and J lost 6, with 14 bases in between. CDR3 size: 14 residues. The CDR3 sequence is CASSPSIEGNIQYF. In nucleotides, the CDR3 is TGTGCCAGCAGTCCTTCCATTGAGGGAAACATTCAGTACTTC.

The rearrangement joins TRBV29-1 to TRBJ1-2, with no clear D. The CDR3 has 14 amino acids. Germline CDR1 reads SQVTM; CDR2 reads ANQGSEA. Trimming pared 3 bases from V and 2 bases from J, leaving 13 bases between. For the CDR3, the DNA is TGCAGCGTTGAGTCGCTAGGTCTCAACTATGGCTACACCTTC. This codes for CSVESLGLNYGYTF.

This clone has only one observation. This chain connects TRBV29-1 to TRBJ2-7; the D gene is possibly TRBD1 (6 bases). The germline CDR1 and CDR2 sequences are SQVTM and ANQGSEA. This CDR3 has 13 residues. Deletions cut 5 bases from V and 1 base from J, with 12 bases between. The CDR3 reads CSVRDTRSYEQYF. CDR3 nucleotide sequence: TGCAGCGTTCGGGACACGAGGTCCTACGAGCAGTACTTC.

J is TRBJ1-2 and V is TRBV6-1; 11 bases align to TRBD1. This CDR3 region has 16 residues. J lost 1 base, V lost 3 bases, and 4 bases had no gene match. Germline V CDR1 and CDR2: MNHNS, SASEGT. The CDR3 DNA follows: TGTGCCAGCAGTGACCCGGGACAGGGGGTTAACTATGGCTACACCTTC. Its protein product is CASSDPGQGVNYGYTF.

CDR3 sequence: CATRDGVSYEQYF. In DNA form, the CDR3 reads TGTGCCACTCGCGACGGGGTTTCCTACGAGCAGTACTTC. This chain connects TRBV30 to TRBJ2-7; tentative D call: TRBD2 (5 bases). The CDR3 consists of 13 residues. Trimming left V 8 bases short and J 1 base short, with 15 bases between. The germline V gene encodes CDR1 GTSNPN and CDR2 SVGIG (reference sequence). Full variable domain (remainder filled in from reference TRBV30 and TRBJ2-7): SQTIHQWPATLVQPVGSPLSLECTVEGTSNPNLYWYRQAAGRGLQLLFYSVGIGQISSEVPQNLSASRPQDRQFILSSKKLLLSDSGFYLCATRDGVSYEQYFGPGTRLTVT.

This chain joins TRBV4-1 and TRBJ2-5; TRBD2 agrees at 9 bases. The ends lost 3 bases at V and 9 bases at J; junction bases unmatched: 14. The CDR3 totals 16 residues. Germline V gene lookup returns CDR1 MGHRA and CDR2 YSYEKL. CDR3 DNA sequence: TGCGCCAGCAGCCAGCCGCCAGCGGGGGGCCGTGGGCCCCAGTACTTC. Protein sequence: CASSQPPAGGRGPQYF.

V is TRBV27 and J is TRBJ1-4; D may be TRBD1 (5 bases). The V gene's germline CDR1 is MNHEY and CDR2 SMNVEV (reference sequence). The CDR3 is 17 residues long. Trimming left V 7 bases short and J 4 bases short, with 22 bases between. CDR3 loop: CASKSWVPGDGNEKLFF. The CDR3 DNA follows: TGTGCCAGCAAAAGTTGGGTTCCCGGGGACGGTAATGAAAAACTGTTTTTT.